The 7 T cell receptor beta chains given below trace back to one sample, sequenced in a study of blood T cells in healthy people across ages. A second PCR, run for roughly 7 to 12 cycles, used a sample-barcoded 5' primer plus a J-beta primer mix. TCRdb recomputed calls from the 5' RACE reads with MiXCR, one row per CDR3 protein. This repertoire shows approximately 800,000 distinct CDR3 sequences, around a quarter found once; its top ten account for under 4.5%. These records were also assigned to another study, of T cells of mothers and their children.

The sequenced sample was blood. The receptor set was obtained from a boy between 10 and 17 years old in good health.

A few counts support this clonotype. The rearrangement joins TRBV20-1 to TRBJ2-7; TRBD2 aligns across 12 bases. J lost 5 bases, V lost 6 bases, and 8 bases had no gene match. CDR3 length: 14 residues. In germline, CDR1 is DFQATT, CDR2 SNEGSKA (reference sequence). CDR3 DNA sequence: TGCAGTGCCTGCCGGACTAGCGGGATAAACGAGCAGTACTTC. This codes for CSACRTSGINEQYF.

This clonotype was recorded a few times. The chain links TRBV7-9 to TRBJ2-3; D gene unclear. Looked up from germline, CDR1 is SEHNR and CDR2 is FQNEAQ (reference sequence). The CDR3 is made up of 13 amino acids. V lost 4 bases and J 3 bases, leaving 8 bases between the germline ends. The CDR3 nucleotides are TGTGCCAGCAGCTCCCCCATGACAGATACGCAGTATTTT. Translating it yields CASSSPMTDTQYF.

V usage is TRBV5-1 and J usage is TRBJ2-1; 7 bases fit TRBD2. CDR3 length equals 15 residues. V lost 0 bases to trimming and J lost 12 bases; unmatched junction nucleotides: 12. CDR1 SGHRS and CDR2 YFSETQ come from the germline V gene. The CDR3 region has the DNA TGCGCCAGCAGCTTGGTCCGGGACTCTACGGGGGGGCAGTTCTTC. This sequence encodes CASSLVRDSTGGQFF. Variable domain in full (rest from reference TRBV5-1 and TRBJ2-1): KAGVTQTPRYLIKTRGQQVTLSCSPISGHRSVSWYQQTPGQGLQFLFEYFSETQRNKGNFPGRFSGRQFSNSRSEMNVSTLELGDSALYLCASSLVRDSTGGQFFGPGTRLTVL.

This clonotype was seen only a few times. This chain's CDR3 is CASSPPVAGSNEQFF. As DNA, the CDR3 is TGTGCCAGCAGTCCGCCGGTAGCGGGAAGCAATGAGCAGTTCTTC. This chain uses TRBV6-2 or TRBV6-3 with TRBJ2-1, with 8 nucleotides matching TRBD2. CDR3 length equals 15 residues. The germline gives CDR1 MNHEY, CDR2 SVGEGT. The J segment lost 6 bases and the V segment lost 5 bases, leaving 9 bases of the junction unmatched.

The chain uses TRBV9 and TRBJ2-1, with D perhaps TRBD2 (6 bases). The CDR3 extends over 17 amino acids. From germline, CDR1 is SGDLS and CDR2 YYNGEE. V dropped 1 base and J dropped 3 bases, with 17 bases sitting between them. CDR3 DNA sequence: TGTGCCAGCAGCGTATCCCCGTATGGGGGGAACTACAATGAGCAGTTCTTC. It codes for CASSVSPYGGNYNEQFF.

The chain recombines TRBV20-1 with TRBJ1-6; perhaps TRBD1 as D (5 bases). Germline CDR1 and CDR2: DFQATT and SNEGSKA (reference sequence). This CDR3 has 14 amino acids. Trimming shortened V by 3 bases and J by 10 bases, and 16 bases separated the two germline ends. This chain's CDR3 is CSASPRNGGSPLHF. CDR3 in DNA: TGCAGTGCTAGCCCTCGGAATGGGGGGTCACCCCTCCACTTT.

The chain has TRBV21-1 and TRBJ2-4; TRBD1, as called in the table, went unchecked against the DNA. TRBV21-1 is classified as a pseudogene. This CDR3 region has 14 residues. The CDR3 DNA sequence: TGTGCCAGCAGCCCCCAGGGGGCGCGAAACATTCAGTACTTC. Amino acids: CASSPQGARNIQYF.